This TCR beta chain comes out of a study of a mutant IDH1 vaccine in newly diagnosed glioma. Study-wide context: Vaccine dosing followed radiotherapy by 4-6 weeks, or accompanied temozolomide cycles. Of the patients given treatment, approximately 62% were male and about 40% were female, and a mean age of roughly 40 years was recorded. Most patients had received both radiotherapy and temozolomide, the prior options being radiotherapy, temozolomide, or both.

To note about this clone: The target antigen is unknown.

The CDR3 extends over 13 amino acids. CDR1 is MDHEN and CDR2 is SYDVKM in the germline V gene. V was shortened by 2 bases and J by 5 bases, with 9 bases between the two germline ends. Clones were sequenced by immunoSEQ multiplex PCR, and TCRdb holds only the in-frame ones, with some missing. The table records fewer than 30,000 clones, 65% to 85% of them present only once. Time point reported: week 23, last vaccination. Vaccination comprised doses that each held 300 ug of mutant IDH1 20-mer peptide, plus topical imiquimod. The TCR sequence derives from a woman under 30 with glioma. The sample consisted of PBMCs, taken from a glioma patient whose treatment included an IDH1 peptide vaccine. The genes are TRBV28 and TRBJ1-1, with D hard to call. The CDR3 coding sequence is TGTGCCAGCAGTTTAGGTGGTGGGACTGAAGCTTTCTTT. This gives the protein CASSLGGGTEAFF. Looking up the rest from reference TRBV28 and TRBJ1-1 gives the full variable domain: DVKVTQSSRYLVKRTGEKVFLECVQDMDHENMFWYRQDPGLGLRLIYFSYDVKMKEKGDIPEGYSVSREKKERFSLILESASTNQTSMYLCASSLGGGTEAFFGQGTRLTVV.